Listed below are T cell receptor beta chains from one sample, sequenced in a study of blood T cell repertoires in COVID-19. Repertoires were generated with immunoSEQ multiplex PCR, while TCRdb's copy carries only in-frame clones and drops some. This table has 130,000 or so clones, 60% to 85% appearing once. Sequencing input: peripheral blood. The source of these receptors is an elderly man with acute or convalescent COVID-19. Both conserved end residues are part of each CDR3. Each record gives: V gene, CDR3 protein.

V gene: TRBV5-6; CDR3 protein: CASSLGGLLHTDTQYF
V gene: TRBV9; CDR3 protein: CASSVLAGAQETQYF
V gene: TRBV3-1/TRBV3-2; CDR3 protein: CASSQVPRGTQHF
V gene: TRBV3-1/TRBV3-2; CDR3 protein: CASSLAGGPVGTDTQYF
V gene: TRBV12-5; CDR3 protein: CASGSGGAYEQYF
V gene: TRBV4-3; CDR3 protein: CASSQVAVWGEKLFF
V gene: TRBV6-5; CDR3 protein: CASSYRTGGRSQYF
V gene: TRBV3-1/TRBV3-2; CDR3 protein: CASSHGFGEQYF
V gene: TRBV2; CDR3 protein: CASSPRTGAGANVLTF
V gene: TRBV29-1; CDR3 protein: CSVAAGNTEAFF
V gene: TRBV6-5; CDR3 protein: CASTRQGDTEAFF
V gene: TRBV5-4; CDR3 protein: CASSPQGFRTDTQYF
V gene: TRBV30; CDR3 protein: CACASGQVSSGANVLTF
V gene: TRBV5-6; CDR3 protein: CASSLPAGGEQFF
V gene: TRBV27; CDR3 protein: CASSSVGGFTFNSPLHF
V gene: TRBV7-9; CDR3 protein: CASSTGQGEGNEQFF
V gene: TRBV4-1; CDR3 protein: CASSQVVLSGTGELFF
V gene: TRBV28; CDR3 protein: CASSFGGGGKYYEQYF
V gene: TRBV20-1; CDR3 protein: CSASAGTRLGNEQFF
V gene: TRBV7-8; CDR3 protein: CASSLYRDSPLHF
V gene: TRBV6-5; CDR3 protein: CASRGTHNEQFF
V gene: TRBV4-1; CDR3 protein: CASSQDPAGGSPLHF